The 17 T cell receptor beta chains below were found in one sample sequenced in a study of T-cell reconstitution after alpha-beta-depleted transplantation in children. Unique molecular identifiers featured in how the TCRbeta library was prepared. TCRdb ran MiXCR on the PCR reads and lists one entry per CDR3 protein. Seen here are roughly 500,000 distinct CDR3 sequences, about an eighth observed once, and the top ten hold about 6%. Specimen: PBMCs from the stem cell graft donor, collected from the stem cell graft. These receptors originate from a human donor who donated a stem cell graft to a child with combined immunodeficiency.

This clonotype was counted many times. The chain has TRBV29-1 and TRBJ1-1, with TRBD1 as a possible D gene (6 bases). V was clipped by 0 bases and J by 2 bases, with 10 bases between them. Germline V gene lookup returns CDR1 SQVTM and CDR2 ANQGSEA. CDR3 size: 14 residues. The CDR3 bases are TGCAGCGTTGAAGATCGGGGGACAAACACTGAAGCTTTCTTT. Translation: CSVEDRGTNTEAFF.

V is TRBV6-2 or TRBV6-3 and J is TRBJ2-5, with 8 nucleotides matching TRBD2. Germline values: CDR1 MNHEY, CDR2 SVGEGT. The CDR3 loop spans 13 amino acids. Unmatched junction bases numbered 6, after V lost 7 bases and J lost 5 bases. This chain's CDR3 is CASKVRGAETQYF. The CDR3, as DNA: TGTGCCAGCAAGGTGCGGGGGGCGGAGACCCAGTACTTC.

This clonotype was seen many times. The chain has TRBV4-3 and TRBJ1-1, with a possible D match to TRBD1 (6 bases). V lost 0 bases, J lost 4 bases, and 18 bases lay in between. Germline V gene sequence: CDR1 LGHNA, CDR2 YSLEER. This CDR3 region has 17 residues. The DNA of the CDR3 is TGCGCCAGCAGCCAAGAGTTAATTTCAGGGGTTGGCACTGAAGCTTTCTTT. Protein product: CASSQELISGVGTEAFF.

Notes on this clonotype: With a much larger clone just one base away, this may be a read error. The chain combines TRBV4-3 with TRBJ2-1, with 8 bases that match TRBD2. This CDR3 region has 18 residues. Germline trimming cut 3 bases from V and 1 base from J; bases unmatched to any gene: 11. Germline V gene data show CDR1 as LGHNA and CDR2 as YSLEER. CDR3 in amino acids: CASSHGLAAFPSYNEQFF. The CDR3 DNA reads as TGCGCCAGCAGCCATGGACTAGCTGCCTTCCCTTCCTACAATGAGCAGTTCTTC.

V is TRBV6-5 and J is TRBJ1-1, with 8 bases aligning to TRBD1. The junction had 11 bases not matched to a gene; V was cut back by 4 bases and J by 1 base. The CDR3 totals 17 residues. The germline V gene has CDR1 MNHEY and CDR2 SVGAGI. The CDR3: CASSSPTGVRGNTEAFF. The DNA of the CDR3 is TGTGCCAGCAGTTCCCCGACAGGGGTTAGGGGGAACACTGAAGCTTTCTTT.

The chain combines TRBV7-2 with TRBJ2-7, with a tentative D call TRBD1 (5 bases). The V end lost 6 bases, the J end lost 3 bases, and 18 bases lay between the germline ends. Germline-derived CDR1 and CDR2 are SGHTA and FQGNSA. The CDR3 has 15 amino acids. In DNA form, the CDR3 reads TGTGCCAGCAGTTTCGAACAGGCCACTCTCTACGAGCAGTACTTC. Translation: CASSFEQATLYEQYF.

This clonotype was detected only a few times. The chain combines TRBV20-1 with TRBJ2-3, with 7 bases that match TRBD1. Losses at the gene ends were 6 bases for V and 3 bases for J; bases not matched to a gene: 9. The CDR3 has 14 residues. The germline V gene encodes CDR1 DFQATT and CDR2 SNEGSKA (reference sequence). The CDR3 DNA is TGCAGTGCCCCCTCGACAGGGTGGACAGATACGCAGTATTTT. Protein product: CSAPSTGWTDTQYF.

In its sample, this clonotype was seen many times. The chain has TRBV27 and TRBJ1-6; the match to TRBD1 covers 8 bases. Germline loops: CDR1 MNHEY, CDR2 SMNVEV (reference sequence). Trimming took 2 bases from V and 3 from J; bases not matched to a gene: 0. This CDR3 region has 15 residues. CDR3 bases: TGTGCCAGCAGTTTAGACAGGGGCTATAATTCACCCCTCCACTTT. This encodes CASSLDRGYNSPLHF.

The chain couples TRBV7-9 to TRBJ2-1; weak D call: TRBD2 (7 bases). V was cut by 6 bases and J by 1 base, with 10 bases left in between. This CDR3 has 14 amino acids. The V gene's germline CDR1 is SEHNR and CDR2 FQNEAQ (reference sequence). CDR3 amino acids: CASRGGGSYNEQFF. CDR3 nucleotide sequence: TGTGCCAGCAGGGGAGGGGGTTCCTACAATGAGCAGTTCTTC.

This clonotype was picked up many times. The rearrangement uses TRBV7-2 and TRBJ2-5; unclear D gene. CDR3 length: 13 residues. Germline V gene data show CDR1 as SGHTA and CDR2 as FQGNSA. Between the trimmed V and J ends, which lost 5 bases and 8 bases, there was a span of 15 bases. CDR3 DNA sequence: TGTGCCAGCAGCCCCGGAACAACGGAAACCCAGTACTTC. Amino acids: CASSPGTTETQYF.

This clonotype was seen repeatedly, ten times or more. This chain connects TRBV12-3 or TRBV12-4 to TRBJ2-1, with D uncertain. The CDR3 has 13 residues. Trimming stripped 7 bases from V and 4 bases from J, with 11 bases between. The CDR3 region has the DNA TGTGCCAGCACCCTGACGGCGTACAATGAGCAGTTCTTC. Amino acid sequence: CASTLTAYNEQFF.

This clonotype has only a few counts. This chain connects TRBV19 to TRBJ2-1, with TRBD1 as a possible D gene (7 bases). Trimming took 7 bases from V and 5 from J, leaving 18 bases between them. Looked up from germline, CDR1 is LNHDA and CDR2 is SQIVND (reference sequence). The CDR3 is 15 residues long. The CDR3 DNA is TGTGCCAGTACCACCCGAGGCAGGGGGGACAATGAGCAGTTCTTC. Protein: CASTTRGRGDNEQFF.

This rearrangement joins TRBV5-5 to TRBJ2-3; no clear D. The ends were cut back, 0 bases at V and 2 bases at J, with 10 bases in the middle. The V gene's germline CDR1 is SGHKS and CDR2 YYEKEE (reference sequence). The CDR3 runs 15 residues. This CDR3 reads CASSLEGHTTDTQYF. The CDR3 region has the DNA TGTGCCAGCAGCTTGGAGGGCCATACCACAGATACGCAGTATTTT.

As concerns this clonotype: A much more abundant neighbour one base away suggests this may be a read error. The CDR3 does not end in the conserved phenylalanine or tryptophan, so this is likely a read error. The chain recombines TRBV7-9 with TRBJ1-2; D might be TRBD1 (5 bases). V shed 5 bases and J shed 9 bases, with 16 bases lying between them. CDR3 length equals 13 residues. Germline lookup yields CDR1 SEHNR and CDR2 FQNEAQ (reference sequence). CDR3 nucleotides: TGTGCCAGCAGCGCTAGGGGCGACAGCAGCTACACCATC. Translation gives CASSARGDSSYTI.

This clonotype has a count of ten or more. The gene calls are TRBV12-3 or TRBV12-4 and TRBJ2-4, with 7 bases fitting TRBD1. The CDR3 covers 16 residues. V trimming: 1 base; J trimming: 0 bases; junction bases outside the gene matches: 3. In nucleotides, the CDR3 is TGTGCCAGCAGTTTAGTGACAGGGTTAGCCAAAAACATTCAGTACTTC. It is translated as CASSLVTGLAKNIQYF.

This clonotype was counted between two and nine times. This chain links TRBV9 with TRBJ1-2; D gene uncertain. The CDR3 spans 13 residues. Germline V gene lookup returns CDR1 SGDLS and CDR2 YYNGEE. Trimming removed 3 bases at V and 8 bases at J, with 14 bases between. CDR3 coding DNA: TGTGCCAGCAGCGCCCCACCTGACCCCGGCTACACCTTC. Translation: CASSAPPDPGYTF.

The chain carries TRBV6-5 and TRBJ2-3; D is perhaps TRBD1 (6 bases). Deletions cut 2 bases from V and 3 bases from J, with 12 bases between. The CDR3 is made up of 15 amino acids. Looked up from germline, CDR1 is MNHEY and CDR2 is SVGAGI. CDR3 in amino acids: CASSYLTGGTDTQYF. The CDR3 DNA is TGTGCCAGCAGTTACCTGACAGGTGGGACAGATACGCAGTATTTT.